The following is a T cell receptor (beta chain) sequence with its context. Its antigen remains unidentified. V shed 0 bases and J shed 6 bases, with 8 bases lying between them. This CDR3 contains 13 residues. In germline, CDR1 is LGHDT, CDR2 YNNKEL (reference sequence). Unique molecular identifiers tagged the TCRbeta library. TCRdb re-called the PCR reads with MiXCR, one entry per CDR3 protein. The sample yields around 420,000 distinct CDR3 sequences, 16% seen once. The data originate from a study of T-cell reconstitution after alpha-beta-depleted transplantation in children. Study-wide results and caveats: Among T cells one year after transplant, newly produced cells accounted for most counts and diversity. Expanded graft clones, several hundred of them, were reportedly the source of alpha-beta T cells about two months after transplant. Day-60 TCRbeta diversity that was high in some patients was derived from surviving recipient T cells and thymic progenitors.

The receptor comes from a boy in the first two years of life who had a stem cell transplant for Wiskott-Aldrich syndrome, so the T cells may come from the graft donor. V usage is TRBV3-1 and J usage is TRBJ2-5; D uncertain. Sample: PBMCs, mostly from graft donor cells, taken 360 days after TCRalphabeta/CD19-depleted stem cell transplant. The CDR3 is CASSQDRGQTQYF. In nucleotides, the CDR3 is TGTGCCAGCAGCCAAGATAGAGGACAGACCCAGTACTTC.